This TCR beta chain was identified in a study of spatial heterogeneity in lung cancer. Study-wide context: There were consistently more beta-chain sequences detected than alpha-chain sequences.

TCRdb independently ran MiXCR on the 5' RACE reads; one entry per CDR3 protein. This repertoire shows tens of thousands of distinct CDR3 sequences, roughly 14% found once; its top ten account for roughly 6.7%. Specified time point: sample taken at primary tumor resection. Unsorted whole RNA of tumor, nontumor lung or frozen PBMC was sequenced. CDR1 and CDR2 (germline): DFQATT, SNEGSKA (reference sequence). Losses at the gene ends were 1 base for V and 4 bases for J; bases not matched to a gene: 11. The CDR3 sequence is 17 residues long. This sequence originates from a male donor with early-stage non-small cell lung cancer. This sequence joins TRBV20-1 and TRBJ2-1, with 9 bases that match TRBD2. The sequenced sample was PBMCs, obtained at surgery. CDR3 nucleotide sequence: TGCAGTGCTAGAGTTGGAAGTAGCGGGAGCGGGTACAATGAGCAGTTCTTC. This encodes CSARVGSSGSGYNEQFF.